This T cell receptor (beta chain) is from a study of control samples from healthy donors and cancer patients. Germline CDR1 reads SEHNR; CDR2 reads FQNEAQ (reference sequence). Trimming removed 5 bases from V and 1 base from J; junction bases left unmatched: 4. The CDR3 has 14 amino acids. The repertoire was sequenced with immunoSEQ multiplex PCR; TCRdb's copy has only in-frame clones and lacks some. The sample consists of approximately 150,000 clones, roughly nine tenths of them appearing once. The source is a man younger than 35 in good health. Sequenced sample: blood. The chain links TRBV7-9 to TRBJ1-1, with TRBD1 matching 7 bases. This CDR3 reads CASSAGTENTEAFF. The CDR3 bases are TGTGCCAGCAGCGCCGGGACAGAGAACACTGAAGCTTTCTTT.